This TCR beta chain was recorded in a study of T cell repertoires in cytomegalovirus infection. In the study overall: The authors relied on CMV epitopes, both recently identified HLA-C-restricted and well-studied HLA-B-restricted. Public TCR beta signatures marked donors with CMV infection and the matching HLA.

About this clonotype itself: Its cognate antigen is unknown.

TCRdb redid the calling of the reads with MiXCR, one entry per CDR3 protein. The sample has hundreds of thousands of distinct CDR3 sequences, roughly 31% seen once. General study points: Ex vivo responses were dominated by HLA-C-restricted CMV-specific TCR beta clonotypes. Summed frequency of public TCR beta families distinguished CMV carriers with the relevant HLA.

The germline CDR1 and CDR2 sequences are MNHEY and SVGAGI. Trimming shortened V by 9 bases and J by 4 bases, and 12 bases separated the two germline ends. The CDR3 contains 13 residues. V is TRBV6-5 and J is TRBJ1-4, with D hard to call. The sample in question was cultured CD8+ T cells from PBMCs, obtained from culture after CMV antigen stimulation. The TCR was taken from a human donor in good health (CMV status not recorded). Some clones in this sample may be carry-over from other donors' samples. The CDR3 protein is CASRTEINEKLFF. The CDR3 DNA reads TGTGCCAGTCGGACGGAAATTAATGAAAAACTGTTTTTT.